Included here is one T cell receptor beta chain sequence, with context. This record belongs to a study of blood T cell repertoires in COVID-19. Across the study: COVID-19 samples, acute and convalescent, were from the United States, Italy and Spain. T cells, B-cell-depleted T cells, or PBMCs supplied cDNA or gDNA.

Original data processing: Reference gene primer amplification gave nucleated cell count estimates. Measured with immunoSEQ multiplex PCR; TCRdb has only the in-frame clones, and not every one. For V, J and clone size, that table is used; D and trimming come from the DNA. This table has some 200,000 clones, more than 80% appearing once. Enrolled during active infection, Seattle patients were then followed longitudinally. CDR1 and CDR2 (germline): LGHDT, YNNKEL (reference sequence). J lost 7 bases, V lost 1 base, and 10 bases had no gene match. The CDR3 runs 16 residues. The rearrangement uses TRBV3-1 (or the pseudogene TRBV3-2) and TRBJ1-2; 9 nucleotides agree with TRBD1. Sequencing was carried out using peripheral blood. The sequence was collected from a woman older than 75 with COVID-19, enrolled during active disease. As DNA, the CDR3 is TGTGCCAGCAGCCAAGTAATCTCCGGGACAGGGTTTGGCTACACCTTC. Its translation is CASSQVISGTGFGYTF.